These 2 T cell receptor beta chains originate from one sample sequenced in a study of PD-L1 blockade in urothelial cancer. Regarding time point: pretreatment peripheral blood. TCRdb keeps only in-frame clones here, not all; method: immunoSEQ multiplex PCR. Among 43,000 or so clones listed, approximately 80% were seen once. Sequenced material: PBMCs, taken around atezolizumab (anti-PD-L1) treatment. These receptors were taken from a man in his 60s with urothelial cancer.

The CDR3 DNA reads as TGCGCCAGCAGCCACTTCTTCGGGGATAATTCACCCCTCCACTTT. Translating it yields CASSHFFGDNSPLHF. V and J are TRBV4-1 and TRBJ1-6; no clear D gene. The CDR3 covers 15 residues. In germline, CDR1 is MGHRA, CDR2 YSYEKL. V lost 3 bases, J lost 5 bases, and 11 bases lay in between.

The genes are TRBV19 and TRBJ2-3, with TRBD2 as a possible D gene (6 bases). Germline values: CDR1 LNHDA, CDR2 SQIVND (reference sequence). V lost 9 bases and J 3 bases, leaving 19 bases between the germline ends. This CDR3 has 15 residues. CDR3 sequence: CASQAGGVSTDTQYF. Written as DNA, the CDR3 is TGTGCCAGCCAGGCGGGCGGGGTTTCTACAGATACGCAGTATTTT.